One and the same sample provided the 24 T cell receptor beta chains below, sequenced in a study of blood T cell repertoires in COVID-19. This table comes from immunoSEQ multiplex PCR, and its TCRdb copy is limited to in-frame clones, with some not included. The sample includes 130,000 or so clones, around 86% of them seen just once. The sequenced material came from peripheral blood. The receptors shown here come from an older woman with active or convalescent COVID-19.

To note about this clone: The germline gene is not matched at one end of the junction; a read error may be the cause. The chain uses TRBV5-5 and TRBJ1-2, with unresolved D. Germline V CDR1 and CDR2: SGHKS, YYEKEE (reference sequence). The CDR3 spans 16 residues. The CDR3 coding sequence is TGTGTCAGCACCAATTGGGGAGCGACCAGGACGGGTGGCTACACCTTC. The encoded protein is CVSTNWGATRTGGYTF.

The rearrangement links TRBV6-4 to TRBJ1-1, with D possibly TRBD1 on 5 matching bases. This CDR3 region has 13 residues. The germline V and J ends were trimmed by 6 bases and 2 bases, with 10 bases remaining between them. The V gene's germline CDR1 is MRHNA and CDR2 SNTAGT. The CDR3 DNA reads as TGTGCCAGCAGCGCCGACAGCAACACTGAAGCTTTCTTT. This codes for CASSADSNTEAFF.

The V call is TRBV2, the J call TRBJ1-2, with 12 bases fitting TRBD1. This CDR3 is 14 amino acids long. Germline trimming cut 6 bases from V and 11 bases from J; bases unmatched to any gene: 10. CDR1 and CDR2 from the germline V gene are SNHLY and FYNNEI. The CDR3 loop reads CASSGGQGARHYTF. The CDR3 nucleotides are TGTGCCAGCAGCGGGGGACAGGGGGCGAGACATTACACCTTC.

This clone was counted a few times. The rearrangement joins TRBV12-3 or TRBV12-4 to TRBJ1-5; TRBD1 might be the D (5 bases). V lost 3 bases and J 11 bases, leaving 8 bases between the germline ends. This CDR3 region has 11 residues. Written as DNA, the CDR3 is TGTGCCAGCAGTTTGCGGGGGGCCCAGCATTTT. Translating it yields CASSLRGAQHF.

This rearrangement joins TRBV7-3 to TRBJ2-1, with 9 bases that match TRBD2. Germline V gives CDR1 SGHTA, CDR2 FQGTGA. The ends lost 5 bases at V and 9 bases at J; junction bases unmatched: 23. CDR3 length equals 19 residues. CDR3 loop: CASSPGAGASGRWDFEQFF. As DNA, the CDR3 is TGTGCCAGCAGCCCAGGGGCGGGAGCCAGCGGGAGGTGGGACTTTGAGCAGTTCTTC.

The CDR3 nucleotides read TGTGCCAGCAGTTACCCTGGACAGCTCACTGAAGCTTTCTTT. This encodes CASSYPGQLTEAFF. The gene calls are TRBV28 and TRBJ1-1, with a possible D match to TRBD1 (6 bases). There are 14 residues in the CDR3. The germline V gene has CDR1 MDHEN and CDR2 SYDVKM. Trimming took off 4 bases at V and 4 bases at J, with 13 bases between the two ends. The full variable domain, its missing parts supplied by reference TRBV28 and TRBJ1-1, is DVKVTQSSRYLVKRTGEKVFLECVQDMDHENMFWYRQDPGLGLRLIYFSYDVKMKEKGDIPEGYSVSREKKERFSLILESASTNQTSMYLCASSYPGQLTEAFFGQGTRLTVV.

The CDR3 spells CASRALPRPGGNQPQHF. DNA of the CDR3: TGTGCCAGCAGAGCCCTTCCGCGGCCAGGGGGCAATCAGCCCCAGCATTTT. This chain uses TRBV27 with TRBJ1-5; possible D gene TRBD1, 6 bases. The germline V and J ends were trimmed by 6 bases and 2 bases, with 20 bases remaining between them. The germline V gene has CDR1 MNHEY and CDR2 SMNVEV (reference sequence). The CDR3 consists of 17 residues.

The CDR3 DNA follows: TGTGCCAGCAGTTACGTGGGAGACACTGAAGCTTTCTTT. This translates into CASSYVGDTEAFF. V gene TRBV6-6 combines with J gene TRBJ1-1; D ambiguous. From germline, CDR1 is MNHNY and CDR2 SVGAGI (reference sequence). This CDR3 is built from 13 residues. Between the trimmed V and J ends, which lost 2 bases and 3 bases, there was a span of 7 bases.

V usage is TRBV20-1 and J usage is TRBJ2-7, with D maybe TRBD2 (6 bases). CDR3 length equals 11 residues. Trimming took off 6 bases at V and 10 bases at J, with 16 bases between the two ends. Germline lookup yields CDR1 DFQATT and CDR2 SNEGSKA (reference sequence). Here the CDR3 DNA reads TGCAGTGCCGGTAGAGGCGGGATCCAGTACTTC. This sequence encodes CSAGRGGIQYF.

The chain combines TRBV6-2 or TRBV6-3 with TRBJ2-7; TRBD1 aligns across 8 bases. V lost 5 bases, J lost 4 bases, and 7 bases stayed unmatched. CDR1 MNHEY and CDR2 SVGEGT come from the germline V gene. This CDR3 comprises 14 residues. The CDR3 coding sequence is TGTGCCAGCAGTCCGCCAGGACAGGGTTACGAGCAGTACGTC. It is translated as CASSPPGQGYEQYV.

This rearrangement joins TRBV5-4 to TRBJ2-5; 8 nucleotides match TRBD2. V shed 7 bases, J shed 5 bases, and the junction held 10 bases outside the gene matches. Germline lookup yields CDR1 SGHNT and CDR2 YYREEE (reference sequence). The CDR3 has 14 amino acids. In DNA form, the CDR3 reads TGTGCCAGCTCCCTAGACGGGGGGGCGGAGACCCAGTACTTC. Protein sequence: CASSLDGGAETQYF.

This clone was counted a single time. The chain combines TRBV5-4 with TRBJ2-1; 7 nucleotides match TRBD2. Germline V lookup: CDR1 SGHNT, CDR2 YYREEE (reference sequence). With V trimmed by 3 bases and J by 9 bases, 6 bases remained unmatched. The CDR3 contains 13 residues. The CDR3 region has the DNA TGTGCCAGCAGCTGGGGGGGAAACGGTGAGCAGTTCTTC. This sequence encodes CASSWGGNGEQFF.

The chain recombines TRBV4-1 with TRBJ1-3, with 8 bases matching TRBD1. The CDR3 loop spans 16 amino acids. Germline CDR1 reads MGHRA; CDR2 reads YSYEKL. J gave up 3 bases and V 4 bases, and 8 bases lay outside the gene matches. The CDR3 bases are TGCGCCAGCAGCCTCGCAGGGGGCCAAGTTGGAAACACCATATATTTT. It specifies CASSLAGGQVGNTIYF.

The genes are TRBV6-6 and TRBJ2-5; 7 bases are a match to TRBD2. The CDR3 contains 13 residues. Germline CDR1 is MNHNY and CDR2 is SVGAGI (reference sequence). Trimming at V came to 0 bases and at J to 7 bases, leaving 2 bases not matched to a gene. The CDR3 nucleotides are TGTGCCAGCAGTTACTCGAGGGAGGGGACCCAGTACTTC. This translates into CASSYSREGTQYF.

The rearrangement joins TRBV3-1 (or the pseudogene TRBV3-2) to TRBJ1-3; D unclear. The V end lost 0 bases, the J end lost 0 bases, and 9 bases lay between the germline ends. This CDR3 spans 16 amino acids. Germline values: CDR1 LGHDT, CDR2 YNNKEL (reference sequence). As DNA, the CDR3 is TGTGCCAGCAGCCAAGAAAGAGTCCTCTCTGGAAACACCATATATTTT. This sequence encodes CASSQERVLSGNTIYF.

The rearrangement joins TRBV19 to TRBJ1-2, with 7 bases fitting TRBD1. Germline lookup yields CDR1 LNHDA and CDR2 SQIVND (reference sequence). CDR3 length: 13 residues. Germline trimming cut 3 bases from V and 5 bases from J; bases unmatched to any gene: 3. CDR3 nucleotide sequence: TGTGCCAGTAGTATCCCGGGACAGTATGGCTACACCTTC. This encodes CASSIPGQYGYTF. The full variable domain, completed using reference TRBV19 and TRBJ1-2, is DGGITQSPKYLFRKEGQNVTLSCEQNLNHDAMYWYRQDPGQGLRLIYYSQIVNDFQKGDIAEGYSVSREKKESFPLTVTSAQKNPTAFYLCASSIPGQYGYTFGSGTRLTVV.

CDR3 in amino acids: CASSPTGSRAAFF. The CDR3 coding sequence is TGTGCCAGCAGCCCCACAGGGAGCCGCGCGGCGTTCTTC. V usage is TRBV13 and J usage is TRBJ2-1; TRBD1 might be the D (6 bases). Germline V lookup: CDR1 PRHDT, CDR2 FYEKMQ (reference sequence). Between the trimmed V and J ends, which lost 5 bases and 15 bases, there was a span of 20 bases. The CDR3 has 13 amino acids.

This clone was seen just once. The V gene is TRBV3-1 (or the pseudogene TRBV3-2), the J gene TRBJ1-2; D might be TRBD1 (6 bases). This CDR3 is built from 13 residues. Trimming removed 4 bases at V and 4 bases at J, with 10 bases between. CDR1 and CDR2 (germline): LGHDT, YNNKEL (reference sequence). Here the CDR3 reads CASSLDRSYGYTF. CDR3 sequence (DNA): TGTGCCAGCAGCCTTGACAGGAGCTATGGCTACACCTTC.

This chain uses TRBV30 with TRBJ1-1; 8 nucleotides match TRBD1. The CDR3 consists of 14 residues. Germline CDR1 GTSNPN, CDR2 SVGIG (reference sequence). V gave up 3 bases and J gave up 1 base; unmatched junction bases: 4. CDR3 sequence reads: CAWSLGQANTEAFF. Here the CDR3 DNA reads TGTGCCTGGAGCCTGGGACAGGCGAACACTGAAGCTTTCTTT. Full variable domain (rest looked up from reference TRBV30 and TRBJ1-1): SQTIHQWPATLVQPVGSPLSLECTVEGTSNPNLYWYRQAAGRGLQLLFYSVGIGQISSEVPQNLSASRPQDRQFILSSKKLLLSDSGFYLCAWSLGQANTEAFFGQGTRLTVV.

The chain combines TRBV5-1 with TRBJ1-1; D unclear. Looked up from germline, CDR1 is SGHRS and CDR2 is YFSETQ. The V end was cut by 0 bases, the J end by 4 bases, with 13 bases between. This CDR3 has 15 amino acids. The CDR3 DNA follows: TGCGCCAGCAGCTTGGAGGCGGCGGGCGGCACTGAAGCTTTCTTT. It encodes CASSLEAAGGTEAFF.

The V and J genes are TRBV3-1 (or the pseudogene TRBV3-2) and TRBJ2-1; 8 bases are a match to TRBD1. Per the germline V gene, CDR1 is LGHDT and CDR2 is YNNKEL (reference sequence). With 3 bases clipped from V and 4 bases from J, the junction kept 14 bases outside the gene matches. This CDR3 region has 18 residues. CDR3 in DNA: TGTGCCAGCAGCCAGCATGGTCGGACAGGGAGGATGTACAATGAGCAGTTCTTC. It encodes CASSQHGRTGRMYNEQFF.

The CDR3 is CSVEWASGTEAFF. CDR3 DNA sequence: TGCAGCGTTGAATGGGCGTCTGGTACTGAAGCTTTCTTT. J is TRBJ1-1 and V is TRBV29-1, with D hard to call. Germline-derived CDR1 and CDR2 are SQVTM and ANQGSEA. CDR3 length: 13 residues. V was pared by 2 bases and J by 5 bases, with 12 bases between. Based on the CDR3 plus reference TRBV29-1 and TRBJ1-1, the full variable domain is SAVISQKPSRDICQRGTSLTIQCQVDSQVTMMFWYRQQPGQSLTLIATANQGSEATYESGFVIDKFPISRPNLTFSTLTVSNMSPEDSSIYLCSVEWASGTEAFFGQGTRLTVV.

This chain links TRBV2 with TRBJ2-1; 9 nucleotides agree with TRBD2. V was pared by 7 bases and J by 4 bases, with 8 bases of the junction left unmatched. The CDR3 sequence is 15 residues long. Germline V gives CDR1 SNHLY, CDR2 FYNNEI. The CDR3 sequence: CASTRRRGGYNEQFF. The CDR3 DNA sequence: TGTGCCAGCACTCGGCGGCGGGGGGGGTACAATGAGCAGTTCTTC. Drawing the rest from reference TRBV2 and TRBJ2-1, the complete variable domain is EPEVTQTPSHQVTQMGQEVILRCVPISNHLYFYWYRQILGQKVEFLVSFYNNEISEKSEIFDDQFSVERPDGSNFTLKIRSTKLEDSAMYFCASTRRRGGYNEQFFGPGTRLTVL.

This clone turned up a few times. The genes are TRBV2 and TRBJ2-2; possible D gene TRBD2, 6 bases. The germline CDR1 and CDR2 sequences are SNHLY and FYNNEI. Trimming shortened V by 6 bases and J by 4 bases, and 15 bases separated the two germline ends. The CDR3 length is 15 residues. CDR3 residues: CASRRQPEGTGELFF. Written as DNA, the CDR3 is TGTGCCAGCAGGCGACAGCCGGAGGGCACCGGGGAGCTGTTTTTT.